A single sample is the source of the 12 T cell receptor beta chains below, sequenced in a study of blood T cells in healthy people across ages. With a J-beta primer mix and a sample-barcoded 5' primer, a second PCR ran about 7 to 11 cycles. Each CDR3 protein is one row after TCRdb ran MiXCR on the 5' RACE reads. The sample lists hundreds of thousands of distinct CDR3 sequences; approximately 53% were seen once. Source material: blood. These receptors all stem from a man between 40 and 49 years old in good health.

This clonotype occurred a few times. The rearrangement uses TRBV7-9 and TRBJ2-3; D is possibly TRBD2 (5 bases). Germline V CDR1 and CDR2: SEHNR, FQNEAQ (reference sequence). The CDR3 has 11 residues. The V gene lost 5 bases and the J gene lost 10 bases, with 10 bases spanning the gap. CDR3 sequence: CASSPTGAQYF. DNA of the CDR3: TGTGCCAGCAGCCCTACCGGGGCGCAGTATTTT.

This chain connects TRBV7-2 to TRBJ2-3; TRBD2 agrees at 11 bases. V trimming: 4 bases; J trimming: 1 base; junction bases outside the gene matches: 7. The germline V gene encodes CDR1 SGHTA and CDR2 FQGNSA. The CDR3 covers 17 residues. The CDR3, as DNA: TGTGCCAGCAGCTGGATAGGGACTAGCGGACGCACAGATACGCAGTATTTT. The encoded protein is CASSWIGTSGRTDTQYF.

The chain is built from TRBV5-1 and TRBJ2-1, with a weak D call TRBD2 (6 bases). The CDR3 sequence is 16 residues long. Germline CDR1 reads SGHRS; CDR2 reads YFSETQ. Between the trimmed V and J ends, which lost 0 bases and 3 bases, there was a span of 13 bases. This CDR3 reads CASSLGSSGYYNEQFF. CDR3 bases: TGCGCCAGCAGCTTGGGGAGTAGCGGTTACTACAATGAGCAGTTCTTC.

This clonotype was observed at least ten times. The chain joins TRBV14 to TRBJ1-2; 7 nucleotides line up with TRBD1. This CDR3 region has 13 residues. Germline V gene sequence: CDR1 SGHDN, CDR2 FVKESK. The V and J ends lost 6 bases and 4 bases, in that order; junction bases with no gene match: 5. As DNA, the CDR3 is TGTGCCAGCAGTCCGGGACAGTCCTATGGCTACACCTTC. It specifies CASSPGQSYGYTF.

This clonotype was observed a few times. The gene calls are TRBV6-1 and TRBJ1-2; D gene unclear. Germline CDR1 and CDR2: MNHNS and SASEGT. V was cut by 6 bases and J by 7 bases, with 18 bases left in between. This CDR3 spans 14 amino acids. Here the CDR3 DNA reads TGTGCCAGCAGGAGGACGGCCTCTTTGAGTGGCTACACCTTC. Protein product: CASRRTASLSGYTF.

The rearrangement links TRBV9 to TRBJ2-7; 7 nucleotides match TRBD1. The junction had 6 bases not matched to a gene; V was cut back by 0 bases and J by 6 bases. Germline V gives CDR1 SGDLS, CDR2 YYNGEE. The CDR3 covers 14 residues. The CDR3 DNA reads as TGTGCCAGCAGCGTAGGGGGACAGAGTCCCGAGCAGTACTTC. Translated: CASSVGGQSPEQYF. The full variable domain, with the rest looked up from reference TRBV9 and TRBJ2-7, is DSGVTQTPKHLITATGQRVTLRCSPRSGDLSVYWYQQSLDQGLQFLIQYYNGEERAKGNILERFSAQQFPDLHSELNLSSLELGDSALYFCASSVGGQSPEQYFGPGTRLTVT.

The rearrangement links TRBV20-1 to TRBJ2-5; D perhaps matches TRBD1 (6 bases). Trimming took 4 bases from V and 3 from J, leaving 18 bases between them. From germline, CDR1 is DFQATT and CDR2 SNEGSKA (reference sequence). The CDR3 sequence is 15 residues long. Written as DNA, the CDR3 is TGCAGTGCTAACCCTACACAGGGAAGGGAAGAGACCCAGTACTTC. Its protein is CSANPTQGREETQYF.

The chain carries TRBV29-1 and TRBJ2-7; TRBD2 is a possible D gene (5 bases). V gave up 2 bases and J gave up 7 bases, with 12 bases separating them. This CDR3 contains 12 residues. Germline loops: CDR1 SQVTM, CDR2 ANQGSEA. DNA of the CDR3: TGCAGCGTTGAATCCGGGGTTATGGAGCAGTACTTC. It codes for CSVESGVMEQYF.

The chain is built from TRBV12-3 or TRBV12-4 and TRBJ1-1; TRBD1 might be the D (6 bases). Deletions cut 5 bases from V and 4 bases from J, with 35 bases between. The CDR3 totals 21 residues. The DNA of the CDR3 is TGTGCCAGCAGTATAGTGGGTGGGACATTTGGGAGCCCCGAGCGAGGCACTGAAGCTTTCTTT. The encoded protein is CASSIVGGTFGSPERGTEAFF.

This clonotype has just a few counts. The chain is built from TRBV27 and TRBJ2-7; the D gene is possibly TRBD1 (5 bases). The CDR3 consists of 12 residues. Trimming removed 10 bases at V and 1 base at J, with 11 bases between. Germline CDR1 and CDR2: MNHEY and SMNVEV (reference sequence). The CDR3 nucleotides read TGTGCCACCAGCCAGGGATCCTACGAGCAGTACTTC. Translation: CATSQGSYEQYF.

As to this clonotype: A read error is possible here, since a much larger clone lies one base away. This chain joins TRBV20-1 and TRBJ2-4, with unresolved D. The V end was cut by 4 bases, the J end by 3 bases, with 10 bases between. The germline gives CDR1 DFQATT, CDR2 SNEGSKA (reference sequence). The CDR3 is 13 residues long. CDR3 region: CSAMIVGKNIQYF. CDR3 DNA: TGCAGTGCTATGATAGTCGGCAAAAACATTCAGTACTTC.

This chain joins TRBV24-1 and TRBJ2-3; D unclear. The CDR3 extends over 15 amino acids. Per germline, CDR1 KGHDR and CDR2 SFDVKD. V was pared by 7 bases and J by 7 bases, with 20 bases between. The CDR3 is CATSARTQTSNTQYF. The CDR3 nucleotides are TGTGCCACCAGCGCCCGGACCCAAACCTCAAATACGCAGTATTTT.